This T cell receptor (beta chain) was recovered during a study of cytomegalovirus exposure and HLA in healthy donors. Trimming took 1 base from V and 5 from J; bases not matched to a gene: 5. Germline V lookup: CDR1 SGHRS, CDR2 YFSETQ. CDR3 length: 16 residues. Primers included in the PCR were 60 Vbeta and 13 Jbeta primers. Method: immunoSEQ multiplex PCR; TCRdb's copy keeps in-frame clones and lacks some. Of 150,000 to 200,000 clones listed, more than 70% are singletons. Notes on the study in general: Reportedly, fewer N-insertions than the 666-donor mean appeared in an Asian-associated ancestry cluster in a later analysis.

A note on this clone: Its target is not known.

This chain links TRBV5-1 with TRBJ2-1; 11 bases fit TRBD2. This clonotype originated in a girl aged 5 to 17 in good health and CMV-seronegative. Source material: PBMCs. CDR3 coding DNA: TGCGCCAGCAGCTTGCGGCCGGGACTAGCGGACAATGAGCAGTTCTTC. Its translation: CASSLRPGLADNEQFF.